The rows below give T cell receptor beta chains drawn from one sample of a study of T cell repertoires in cytomegalovirus infection. Each CDR3 protein gets one entry after TCRdb re-called the reads with MiXCR. The sample consists of about 490,000 distinct CDR3 sequences, around 10% of them appearing once. Sequences were obtained from PBMCs. These receptors were taken from a human donor in good health (CMV status not recorded). Some clones in this sample may be carry-over from other donors' samples. Both conserved end residues are part of each CDR3. D genes are given only for firm matches. The size field is filled for only some rows; it gives once, few, many or a size class.

TRBJ2-1 15 TRBV13 - - TGTGCCAGCCACTCGGGGCAGAACCCCTACAATGAGCAGTTCTTC CASHSGQNPYNEQFF
TRBJ1-1 16 TRBV7-8 - many TGTGCCAGCAGCTTAGTTGACAGACCCTGGGCCACTGAAGCTTTCTTT CASSLVDRPWATEAFF
TRBJ2-3 14 TRBV29-1 TRBD2 - TGCAGCGTTGGCTGGGGCGGGGGGGCAGATACGCAGTATTTT CSVGWGGGADTQYF
TRBJ2-5 10 TRBV29-1 - few TGCAGCGCCTTATCAGAGACCCAGTACTTC CSALSETQYF
TRBJ1-5 16 TRBV6-6 TRBD1 few TGTGCCAGCAGTTCCCTCGGACAGGGGTCAAGGCAGCCCCAGCATTTT CASSSLGQGSRQPQHF
TRBJ2-1 11 TRBV7-2 - many TGTGCCAGCAGCTTGTGGTATGAGCAGTTCTTC CASSLWYEQFF
TRBJ2-7 14 TRBV12-3/TRBV12-4 - - TGTGCCAGCAGAGGTACAGCGATATCCTACGAGCAGTACTTC CASRGTAISYEQYF
TRBJ1-5 15 TRBV20-1 - few TGCAGTGCACTTACCGGGACCTCGGTTGATCAGCCCCAGCATTTT CSALTGTSVDQPQHF
TRBJ2-1 12 TRBV4-2 - once TGTGCCAGCAGCCAAGGGGAAGGGGGGGAGTTCTTC CASSQGEGGEFF
TRBJ2-2 18 TRBV6-5 TRBD2 many TGTGCCAGCAGTCAAGGGGTACTAGCGGGAGGGCGAACCGGGGAGCTGTTTTTT CASSQGVLAGGRTGELFF
TRBJ2-2 14 TRBV20-1 - - TGCAGTGCTAGAGACGACAGGCGTACCGGGGAGCTGTTTTTT CSARDDRRTGELFF
TRBJ2-2 14 TRBV28 - many TGTGCCAGCAGTTTAACAGAGAACACCGGGGAGCTGTTTTTT CASSLTENTGELFF
TRBJ2-7 13 TRBV6-1 TRBD2 many TGTGCCAGCAGTGAAGGCGGGAGGTACGAGCAGTACTTC CASSEGGRYEQYF
TRBJ1-1 15 TRBV5-4 - - TGTGCCAGCAAGGATCCCAACCTGGGGCACACTGAAGCTTTCTTT CASKDPNLGHTEAFF
TRBJ2-1 16 TRBV24-1 TRBD2 few TGTGCCACCAGAGCGAGAGGGACTAGAGGTCGTGATGAGCAGTTCTTC CATRARGTRGRDEQFF
TRBJ1-6 14 TRBV19 - few TGTGCCAGTAGTATGGGGCAGGGGAATTCACCCCTCCACTTT CASSMGQGNSPLHF
TRBJ1-1 17 TRBV7-6 TRBD1 many TGTGCCAGCAGCTCCGGGCAGGGGGCGTTAATGAACACTGAAGCTTTCTTT CASSSGQGALMNTEAFF
TRBJ1-1 17 TRBV24-1 TRBD1 many TGTGCCACCAGTGATCGGGACAGGGTGGGTCAGTTGAGTGAAGCTTTCTTT CATSDRDRVGQLSEAFF
TRBJ2-6 16 TRBV14 - - TGTGCCAGCAGCCTTTTTAGGGGTCCCGGGGCCAACGTCCTGACTTTC CASSLFRGPGANVLTF
TRBJ2-1 11 TRBV10-3 - many TGTGCCATCAGTGAAAAGAATGAGCAGTTCTTC CAISEKNEQFF
TRBJ1-2 19 TRBV12-3/TRBV12-4 - many TGTGCCAGCAGTTTAGTTATAGTTGGTGGGACTTCTCCAGCCCATGGCTACACCTTC CASSLVIVGGTSPAHGYTF
TRBJ2-4 15 TRBV19 - few TGTGCCAGTACCTGGGAGAGGGAAACCAAAAACATTCAGTACTTC CASTWERETKNIQYF
TRBJ2-1 14 TRBV12-3/TRBV12-4 TRBD1 many TGTGCCAGCATCCGGGACAGCTCCTACAATGAGCAGTTCTTC CASIRDSSYNEQFF
TRBJ2-3 18 TRBV5-4 - many TGTGCCAGCAGTCCAAAAGGGCCCAACAGGGTAGAAATTGGTACGCAGTATTTT CASSPKGPNRVEIGTQYF
TRBJ2-1 16 TRBV11-3 TRBD2 many TGTGCCAGCAGCTTAGGGACTAGCGGGAGGTCCGATGAGCAGTTCTTC CASSLGTSGRSDEQFF
TRBJ2-5 17 TRBV2 - many TGTGCCAGCAGTGAGGGGGTCTCTACAGGGAAGGAAGAGACCCAGTACTTC CASSEGVSTGKEETQYF